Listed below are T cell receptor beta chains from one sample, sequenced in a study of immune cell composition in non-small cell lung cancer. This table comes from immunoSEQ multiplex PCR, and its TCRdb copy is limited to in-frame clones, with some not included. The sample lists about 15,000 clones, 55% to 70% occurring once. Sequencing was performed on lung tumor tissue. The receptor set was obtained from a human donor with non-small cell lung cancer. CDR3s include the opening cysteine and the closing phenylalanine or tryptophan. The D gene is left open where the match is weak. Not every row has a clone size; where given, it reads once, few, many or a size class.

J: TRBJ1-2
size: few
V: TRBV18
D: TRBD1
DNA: TGTGCCAGCTCAACAACCCAGGGGGGCTATGGCTACACCTTC
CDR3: CASSTTQGGYGYTF

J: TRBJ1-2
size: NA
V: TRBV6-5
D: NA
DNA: TGTGCCAGCAGCCCCGGAGCTAACTATGGCTACACCTTC
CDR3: CASSPGANYGYTF

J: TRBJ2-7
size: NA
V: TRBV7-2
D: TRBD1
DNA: TGTGCCAGCAGCCGGACAGGGAACGAGCAGTACTTC
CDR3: CASSRTGNEQYF

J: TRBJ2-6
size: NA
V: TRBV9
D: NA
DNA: TGTGCCAGCAGCCCTTTGTCTGGGGCCAACGTCCTGACTTTC
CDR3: CASSPLSGANVLTF

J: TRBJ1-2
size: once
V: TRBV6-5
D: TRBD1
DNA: TGTGCCAGCAGTTACTCGGGACAGATCGGCTATGGCTACACCTTC
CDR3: CASSYSGQIGYGYTF

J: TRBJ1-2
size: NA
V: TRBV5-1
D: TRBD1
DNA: TGCGCCAGCCGACGAACAGGGGTTTCTTATGGCTACACCTTC
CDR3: CASRRTGVSYGYTF

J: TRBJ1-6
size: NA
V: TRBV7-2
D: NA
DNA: TGTGCCAGCAGCTTAAATCTACCGAATTCACCCCTCCACTTT
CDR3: CASSLNLPNSPLHF

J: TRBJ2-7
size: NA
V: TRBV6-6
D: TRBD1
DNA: TGTGCCAGCAGTTCGAACAGGGGGGTGACCTCCCACGAGCAGTACTTC
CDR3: CASSSNRGVTSHEQYF

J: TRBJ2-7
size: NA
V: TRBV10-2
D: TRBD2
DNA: TGCGCCAGCAGTGATTTCGGGACTAGCGGGGGGGATCCCTACGAGCAGTACTTC
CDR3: CASSDFGTSGGDPYEQYF

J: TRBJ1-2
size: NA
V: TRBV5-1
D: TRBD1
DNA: TGCGCCAGCAGCCTAGGGACAGACTATGGCTACACCTTC
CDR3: CASSLGTDYGYTF

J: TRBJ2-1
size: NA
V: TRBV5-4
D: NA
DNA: TGTGCCAGCAGCTTCGCGGGGTTATGGGGGCAGTTCTTC
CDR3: CASSFAGLWGQFF

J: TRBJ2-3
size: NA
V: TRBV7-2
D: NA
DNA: TGTGCCAGCAGCTTAGACAGGGATACAGATACGCAGTATTTT
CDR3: CASSLDRDTDTQYF

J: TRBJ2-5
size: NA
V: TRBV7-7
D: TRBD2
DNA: TGTGCTAGCAGTTTGCGGGGGGCGGGAGAGACCCAGTACTTC
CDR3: CASSLRGAGETQYF

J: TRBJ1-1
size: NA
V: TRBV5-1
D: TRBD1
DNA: TGCGCCAGCAGCTTGGCAGGACAGGGGAACACTGAAGCTTTCTTT
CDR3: CASSLAGQGNTEAFF

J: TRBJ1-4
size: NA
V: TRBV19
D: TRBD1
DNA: TGTGCCAGTAGGAAACCGGGACAGGGTAATGAAAAACTGTTTTTT
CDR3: CASRKPGQGNEKLFF

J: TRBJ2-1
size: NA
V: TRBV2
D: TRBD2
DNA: TGTGCCAGCAGGATAATAGCCAGACTAGCGAGTGGGTACAATGAGCAGTTCTTC
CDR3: CASRIIARLASGYNEQFF

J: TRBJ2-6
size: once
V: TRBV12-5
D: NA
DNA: TGTGCTAGTGCGGAGTCTGGGGCCAACGTCCTGACTTTC
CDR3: CASAESGANVLTF

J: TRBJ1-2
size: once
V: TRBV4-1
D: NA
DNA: TGCGCCAGCAGCCAAGGACAGACAACAAACTATGGCTACACCTTC
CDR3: CASSQGQTTNYGYTF

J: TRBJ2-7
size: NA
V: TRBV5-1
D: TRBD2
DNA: TGCGCCAGCAGCCGTGCCGGGACTAGCGGGTCCTACGAGCAGTACTTC
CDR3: CASSRAGTSGSYEQYF

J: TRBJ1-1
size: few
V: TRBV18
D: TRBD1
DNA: TGTGCCAGCTCCCTCGGACAGGTGGGGTACACTGAAGCTTTCTTT
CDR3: CASSLGQVGYTEAFF

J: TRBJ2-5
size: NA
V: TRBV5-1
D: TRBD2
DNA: TGCGCCAGCAGCTCCAACCGACTAGCGGGTGGGGAGACCCAGTACTTC
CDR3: CASSSNRLAGGETQYF

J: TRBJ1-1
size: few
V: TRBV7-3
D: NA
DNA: TGTGCCAGCAGCTTAGGGACAAACACTGAAGCTTTCTTT
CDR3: CASSLGTNTEAFF

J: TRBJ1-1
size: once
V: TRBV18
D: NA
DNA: TGTGCCAGCTCACCTAGGGCCTCTGCGGGTATCGGCACTGAAGCTTTCTTT
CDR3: CASSPRASAGIGTEAFF

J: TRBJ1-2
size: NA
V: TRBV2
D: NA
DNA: TGTGCCAGCACCGAGGACGTGGGACAAATTAACTATGGCTACACCTTC
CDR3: CASTEDVGQINYGYTF

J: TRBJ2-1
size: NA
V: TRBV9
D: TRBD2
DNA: TGTGCCAGCAGCTCTGCTTTCGCGGGGGGGTCCTACAATGAGCAGTTCTTC
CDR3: CASSSAFAGGSYNEQFF

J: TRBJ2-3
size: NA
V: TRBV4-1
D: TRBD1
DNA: TGCGCCAGCAGAACCGTGACAGGGTCAGGCACAGATACGCAGTATTTT
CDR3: CASRTVTGSGTDTQYF

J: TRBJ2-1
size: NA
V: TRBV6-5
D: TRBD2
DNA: TGTGCCAGCAGTTACTCGACTAGCGGGGGCCAGAATGAGCAGTTCTTC
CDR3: CASSYSTSGGQNEQFF

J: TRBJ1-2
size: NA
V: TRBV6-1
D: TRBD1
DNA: TGTGCCAGCAGCTACGACAGGGAGGGCTACACCTTC
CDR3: CASSYDREGYTF

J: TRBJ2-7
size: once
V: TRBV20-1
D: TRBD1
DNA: TGCAGTGCTCGACAGGGCTACGAGCAGTACTTC
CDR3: CSARQGYEQYF

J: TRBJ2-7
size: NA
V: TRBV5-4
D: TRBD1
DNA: TGTGCCAGCAGCTTACAGGGGGCCCTCTCCTACGAGCAGTACTTC
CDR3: CASSLQGALSYEQYF

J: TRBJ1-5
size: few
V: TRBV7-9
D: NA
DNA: TGTGCCAGCAGCTTATCACAGATAAGCAATCAGCCCCAGCATTTT
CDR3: CASSLSQISNQPQHF

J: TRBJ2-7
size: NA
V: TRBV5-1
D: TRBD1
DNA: TGCGCCAGCAGAGGAGGTTGGGACAGCCAGTCCTACGAGCAGTACTTC
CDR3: CASRGGWDSQSYEQYF

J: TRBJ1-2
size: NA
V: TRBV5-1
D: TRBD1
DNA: TGCGCCAGCAGCTTATTGACAGGGATCGGCTACACCTTC
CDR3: CASSLLTGIGYTF

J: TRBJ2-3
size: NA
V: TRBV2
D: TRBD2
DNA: TGTGCCAGCGGACTAGCGGGGGGGCCGGGCACAGATACGCAGTATTTT
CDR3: CASGLAGGPGTDTQYF

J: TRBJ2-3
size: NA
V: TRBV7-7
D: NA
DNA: TGTGCTAGCAGCTTGAGCCCCGACACAGATACGCAGTATTTT
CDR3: CASSLSPDTDTQYF

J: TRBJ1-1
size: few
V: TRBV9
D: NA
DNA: TGTGCCAGCAGCGTAGTGGCGGGGATGAACACTGAAGCTTTCTTT
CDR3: CASSVVAGMNTEAFF

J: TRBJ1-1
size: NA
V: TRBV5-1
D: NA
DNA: TGCGCCAGCAGCACCCGATCGGCGGGGACTGAAGCTTTCTTT
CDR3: CASSTRSAGTEAFF

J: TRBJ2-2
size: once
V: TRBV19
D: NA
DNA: TGTGCCAGTAGTCCATTTTCGAACACCGGGGAGCTGTTTTTT
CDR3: CASSPFSNTGELFF

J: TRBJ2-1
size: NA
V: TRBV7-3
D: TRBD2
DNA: TGTGCCAGCAGAACTGGTTTAGCGGGGGGTAACGATGAGCAGTTCTTC
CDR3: CASRTGLAGGNDEQFF

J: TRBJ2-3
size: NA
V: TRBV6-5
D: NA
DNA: TGTGCCAGCAGCATAAGGGGCGCGCAGTATTTT
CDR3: CASSIRGAQYF

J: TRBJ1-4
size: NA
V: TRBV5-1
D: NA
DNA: TGCGCCAGCAGCTTGGTGGTCGGGGGGCAGGTTGAAAAACTGTTTTTT
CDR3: CASSLVVGGQVEKLFF

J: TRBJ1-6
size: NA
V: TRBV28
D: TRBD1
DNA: TGTGCCAGCAGACAATTGACAGGGGATTACTCACCCCTCCACTTT
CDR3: CASRQLTGDYSPLHF

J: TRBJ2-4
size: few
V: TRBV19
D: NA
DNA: TGTGCCAGTGGGCAGGGGCCGGGAAACATTCAGTACTTC
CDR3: CASGQGPGNIQYF

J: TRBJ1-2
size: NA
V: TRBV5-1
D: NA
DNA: TGCGCCAGCAGCTTGGCCGCAACAGGAGGGGGCTACACCTTC
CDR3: CASSLAATGGGYTF

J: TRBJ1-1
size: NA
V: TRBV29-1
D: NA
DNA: TGCAGCGTTGAAGCGAGCCTCCGGACTGAAGCTTTCTTT
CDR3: CSVEASLRTEAFF

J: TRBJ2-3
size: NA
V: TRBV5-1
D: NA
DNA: TGCGCCAGCAGCTTGGGAGGGCCCTCAGATACGCAGTATTTT
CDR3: CASSLGGPSDTQYF

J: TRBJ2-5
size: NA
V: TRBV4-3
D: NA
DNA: TGCGCCAGCAGCCAAGACAGGCTAGCGACCGAGACCCAGTACTTC
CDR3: CASSQDRLATETQYF